A selection of T cell receptor beta chains follows, all from one sample in a study of long-term antiretroviral therapy in people with HIV. The data were produced by immunoSEQ multiplex PCR, yet TCRdb's version contains in-frame clones alone and is incomplete. In the table there are over 15,000 clones, 79% of which are singletons. The sample was unsorted PBMCs, taken at the start of antiretroviral therapy, before treatment. The receptors stem from a young man with HIV. Each CDR3 is given with its conserved first and last residue. Fields, in order: clone size, D gene, J gene, V gene, CDR3 protein, CDR3 DNA. D genes are given only for firm matches. Expanded clones are given a class, and other clones once, few, many or no size at all.

-,TRBD2,TRBJ2-4,TRBV23-1,CASSQPQTPGTSGTEAKNIQYF,TGCGCCAGCAGTCAACCCCAAACCCCAGGGACTAGCGGGACGGAAGCCAAAAACATTCAGTACTTC
-,-,TRBJ1-2,TRBV4-3,CASSQDLGLPPGYTF,TGCGCCAGCAGCCAAGATTTGGGCCTTCCACCTGGCTACACCTTC
-,-,TRBJ1-3,TRBV19,CASSISRAGNTIYF,TGTGCCAGTAGTATCTCCAGGGCTGGAAACACCATATATTTT
-,-,TRBJ2-7,TRBV13,CASSSREQNSGQYF,TGTGCCAGCAGCTCAAGGGAACAAAATTCCGGGCAGTACTTC
-,TRBD2,TRBJ2-1,TRBV29-1,CSLSGLAGNEQFF,TGCAGTCTGAGCGGGCTAGCGGGAAATGAGCAGTTCTTC
-,TRBD2,TRBJ2-3,TRBV6-4,CASRGDSGRPDTQYF,TGTGCCAGCAGGGGGGACAGCGGGAGGCCAGATACGCAGTATTTT
-,TRBD2,TRBJ2-1,TRBV7-9,CASSSGLGGYNEQFF,TGTGCCAGCAGCTCCGGACTAGGAGGCTACAATGAGCAGTTCTTC
-,-,TRBJ2-2,TRBV7-9,CASSPGPGRRTGELFF,TGTGCCAGCAGTCCCGGGCCTGGCAGGAGAACCGGGGAGCTGTTTTTT
few,-,TRBJ1-5,TRBV7-3,CASSEWTEQPQHF,TGTGCCAGCAGCGAATGGACCGAACAGCCCCAGCATTTT
-,-,TRBJ2-7,TRBV19,CASSIAPGSYEQYF,TGTGCCAGTAGTATAGCTCCCGGCTCCTACGAGCAGTACTTC
-,-,TRBJ1-1,TRBV5-6,CASSFGGTEAFF,TGTGCCAGCAGCTTCGGGGGAACTGAAGCTTTCTTT
-,-,TRBJ2-6,TRBV7-9,CASSLVPGVGANVLTF,TGTGCCAGCAGCTTAGTTCCTGGGGTCGGGGCCAACGTCCTGACTTTC
-,-,TRBJ1-2,TRBV9,CASSVGQGGYTF,TGTGCCAGCAGCGTTGGGCAGGGAGGCTACACCTTC
-,TRBD1,TRBJ2-7,TRBV7-2,CASSPSPGQRPTYEQYF,TGTGCCAGCAGCCCGTCACCGGGACAGCGACCCACCTACGAGCAGTACTTC
-,-,TRBJ2-2,TRBV5-1,CATQTQNTGELFF,TGCGCCACCCAAACCCAGAACACCGGGGAGCTGTTTTTT
medium-sized,-,TRBJ2-3,TRBV4-3,CASSQDRAGDTQYF,TGCGCCAGCAGCCAAGACAGGGCCGGAGATACGCAGTATTTT
-,-,TRBJ2-2,TRBV28,CASSLAPGSGELFF,TGTGCCAGCAGTTTGGCGCCCGGGTCCGGGGAGCTGTTTTTT
-,-,TRBJ1-1,TRBV11-3,CASSSGPRANTEAFF,TGTGCCAGCAGCTCAGGACCAAGGGCTAACACTGAAGCTTTCTTT
-,-,TRBJ2-5,TRBV5-4,CASSLDRGRTQYF,TGTGCCAGCAGCTTAGACCGGGGGAGGACCCAGTACTTC
-,-,TRBJ1-1,TRBV7-6,CASSLWNTEAFF,TGTGCCAGCAGCTTATGGAACACTGAAGCTTTCTTT
-,-,TRBJ1-2,TRBV4-3,CASSQEGATYGYTF,TGCGCCAGCAGCCAAGAAGGCGCGACCTATGGCTACACCTTC
few,-,TRBJ2-7,TRBV28,CASSAGQSSYEQYF,TGTGCCAGCAGTGCAGGACAGAGCTCCTACGAGCAGTACTTC
medium-sized,-,TRBJ2-2,TRBV7-9,CASSPGRTGELFF,TGTGCCAGCAGCCCCGGACGGACCGGGGAGCTGTTTTTT
once,TRBD1,TRBJ2-3,TRBV4-1,CASSQVSSGTGNTDTQYF,TGCGCCAGCAGCCAAGTATCCTCCGGGACAGGGAATACAGATACGCAGTATTTT
-,-,TRBJ2-2,TRBV4-3,CASSPNRKRNTGELFF,TGCGCCAGCAGCCCTAACAGAAAAAGAAACACCGGGGAGCTGTTTTTT
-,TRBD2,TRBJ2-2,TRBV10-2,CASRGLAGASNTGELFF,TGCGCCAGCAGAGGACTAGCGGGAGCGTCGAACACCGGGGAGCTGTTTTTT
-,-,TRBJ2-5,TRBV14,CASSLGLEQETQYF,TGTGCCAGCAGCCTGGGCCTCGAGCAAGAGACCCAGTACTTC
-,-,TRBJ1-1,TRBV28,CASGVNTEAFF,TGTGCCAGCGGGGTCAACACTGAAGCTTTCTTT
-,-,TRBJ1-1,TRBV30,CAWTTWGGDEAFF,TGTGCCTGGACCACCTGGGGGGGCGATGAAGCTTTCTTT
few,-,TRBJ1-5,TRBV2,CASTNWGSNQPQHF,TGTGCCAGCACCAACTGGGGATCCAATCAGCCCCAGCATTTT
-,-,TRBJ2-7,TRBV9,CASSPQAGYEQYF,TGTGCCAGCAGCCCCCAGGCGGGGTACGAGCAGTACTTC
-,-,TRBJ1-1,TRBV28,CASHVGPHTEAFF,TGTGCCAGCCACGTGGGCCCCCACACTGAAGCTTTCTTT
-,TRBD2,TRBJ2-7,TRBV4-3,CASSFGTSGINEQYF,TGCGCCAGCAGCTTTGGGACTAGCGGGATCAACGAGCAGTACTTC
-,TRBD2,TRBJ2-3,TRBV5-1,CASSLVRGRAGTDTQYF,TGCGCCAGCAGCTTGGTTCGCGGGAGGGCCGGCACAGATACGCAGTATTTT
-,-,TRBJ2-1,TRBV7-9,CASSLELGSGRLF,TGTGCCAGCAGCTTAGAGTTGGGCAGCGGGCGGCTCTTC
-,TRBD2,TRBJ2-7,TRBV27,CASSGLGGPGEQYF,TGTGCCAGTTCGGGACTAGGAGGTCCGGGCGAGCAGTACTTC